Shown below are 26 T cell receptor beta chains from a single sample sequenced in a study of resident and recirculating memory T cells in vitiligo. Here immunoSEQ multiplex PCR was the method, and the copy in TCRdb shows in-frame clones only, minus some. The sample has 70,000 to 95,000 clones; about 91% are singletons. The sequencing sample was made of blood. Source of these receptors: a male donor with vitiligo.

The chain uses TRBV11-3 and TRBJ1-2, with a tentative D call TRBD1 (6 bases). This CDR3 spans 15 amino acids. V dropped 0 bases and J dropped 4 bases, with 12 bases sitting between them. Germline lookup yields CDR1 SGHNT and CDR2 YENEEA. The CDR3 here is CASSLETGYSYGYTF. As DNA, the CDR3 is TGTGCCAGCAGCTTAGAAACAGGGTATAGCTATGGCTACACCTTC.

The genes are TRBV18 and TRBJ1-2; 7 nucleotides line up with TRBD1. The CDR3 covers 16 residues. With V trimmed by 3 bases and J by 12 bases, 19 bases remained unmatched. The germline gives CDR1 KGHSH, CDR2 LQKENI. The CDR3 is CASSPIQSTGQKGDTF. CDR3 sequence (DNA): TGTGCCAGCTCACCGATCCAGTCGACGGGACAGAAGGGGGACACCTTC.

CDR3 amino acids: CASSDLGGRSYNEQFF. CDR3 bases: TGTGCCAGTAGTGATTTGGGGGGTCGCTCCTACAATGAGCAGTTCTTC. The chain employs TRBV19 and TRBJ2-1; maybe TRBD2 (6 bases). The CDR3 runs 16 residues. Germline loops: CDR1 LNHDA, CDR2 SQIVND (reference sequence). The germline V and J ends were trimmed by 5 bases and 0 bases, with 14 bases remaining between them.

The chain employs TRBV9 and TRBJ2-7; the match to TRBD1 covers 8 bases. CDR1 is SGDLS, CDR2 YYNGEE, per germline. V was pared by 7 bases and J by 3 bases, with 3 bases of the junction left unmatched. The CDR3 runs 12 residues. CDR3 residues: CASSGQGYEQYF. CDR3 sequence (DNA): TGTGCCAGCTCTGGACAGGGCTACGAGCAGTACTTC.

This chain uses TRBV18 with TRBJ1-2; no firm D call. Trimming pared 6 bases from V and 0 bases from J, leaving 14 bases between. Germline V gene sequence: CDR1 KGHSH, CDR2 LQKENI. The CDR3 extends over 15 amino acids. The CDR3 DNA reads TGTGCCAGCTCCCCCGGGGTGTTAACTAACTATGGCTACACCTTC. Amino acids: CASSPGVLTNYGYTF.

The V gene is TRBV29-1, the J gene TRBJ1-2, with TRBD1 matching 8 bases. Germline CDR1 and CDR2: SQVTM and ANQGSEA. The J segment lost 4 bases and the V segment lost 6 bases, leaving 4 bases of the junction unmatched. CDR3 size: 12 residues. CDR3 DNA: TGCAGCGTCTTAGACAGGGGCTATGGCTACACCTTC. It codes for CSVLDRGYGYTF.

This clone showed up just once. The J gene is TRBJ2-3, the V gene TRBV7-2; tentative D call: TRBD2 (5 bases). V was cut by 1 base and J by 2 bases, with 16 bases left in between. The CDR3 covers 17 residues. Germline V gives CDR1 SGHTA, CDR2 FQGNSA. CDR3 protein: CASSLGRSAGPTDTQYF. CDR3 DNA: TGTGCCAGCAGCTTAGGGCGCAGCGCGGGTCCCACAGATACGCAGTATTTT.

The V gene is TRBV28, the J gene TRBJ2-1; D is ambiguous. The germline V and J ends were trimmed by 2 bases and 3 bases, with 11 bases remaining between them. This CDR3 comprises 15 residues. In germline, CDR1 is MDHEN, CDR2 SYDVKM. The CDR3 sequence is CASSLLSPNYNEQFF. The DNA for the CDR3 is TGTGCCAGCAGTTTACTATCCCCTAACTACAATGAGCAGTTCTTC.

This clone has just a few counts. The V and J genes are TRBV4-1 and TRBJ1-2; 7 bases are a match to TRBD1. V shed 4 bases, J shed 7 bases, and the junction held 15 bases outside the gene matches. The germline CDR1 and CDR2 sequences are MGHRA and YSYEKL. The CDR3 is made up of 16 amino acids. CDR3 in amino acids: CASSRRAGGHMSGYTF. The CDR3 nucleotides are TGCGCCAGCAGCCGGCGGGCAGGGGGTCATATGAGTGGCTACACCTTC.

CDR3 protein: CASSQVLAGGPYNEQFF. The DNA for the CDR3 is TGTGCCAGCAGCCAGGTCTTAGCGGGAGGGCCCTACAATGAGCAGTTCTTC. This chain joins TRBV4-2 and TRBJ2-1, with 11 bases identical to TRBD2. Germline CDR1 LGHNA, CDR2 YNFKEQ. There are 17 residues in the CDR3. J gave up 2 bases and V 3 bases, and 6 bases lay outside the gene matches.

V usage is TRBV14 and J usage is TRBJ1-2; 8 bases line up with TRBD1. The CDR3 contains 14 residues. Germline CDR1 and CDR2: SGHDN and FVKESK. Germline trimming cut 4 bases from V and 8 bases from J; bases unmatched to any gene: 9. The CDR3 DNA is TGTGCCAGCAGCCCGGGACAGGTCTCTCTCGGCTACACCTTC. It encodes CASSPGQVSLGYTF.

The V and J genes are TRBV28 and TRBJ1-2, with unresolved D. CDR3 length equals 15 residues. Germline CDR1 and CDR2: MDHEN and SYDVKM. Trimming took 5 bases from V and 7 from J, leaving 20 bases between them. The CDR3 region is CASSPQIGSLGGYTF. CDR3 DNA sequence: TGTGCCAGCAGTCCCCAAATCGGGAGTTTGGGTGGCTACACCTTC.

V is TRBV7-8 and J is TRBJ2-1; 7 positions match TRBD2. V trimming: 0 bases; J trimming: 1 base; junction bases outside the gene matches: 3. The CDR3 is 16 amino acids. Germline-derived CDR1 and CDR2 are SGHVS and FQNEAQ. The CDR3 here is CASSLAASGSYNEQFF. CDR3 DNA sequence: TGTGCCAGCAGCTTAGCCGCTAGCGGTTCCTACAATGAGCAGTTCTTC.

The V gene is TRBV5-6, the J gene TRBJ1-5; D may be TRBD1 (5 bases). Germline CDR1 and CDR2: SGHDT and YYEEEE. V was cut by 0 bases and J by 9 bases, with 13 bases left in between. This CDR3 region has 14 residues. The CDR3, as DNA: TGTGCCAGCAGCTTGGGGGGGGGTCAACGGCCCCAGCATTTT. Its translation: CASSLGGGQRPQHF.

This chain connects TRBV28 to TRBJ1-3; D gene uncertain. The CDR3 contains 14 residues. Between the trimmed V and J ends, which lost 3 bases and 2 bases, there was a span of 8 bases. Germline V gene lookup returns CDR1 MDHEN and CDR2 SYDVKM. The CDR3 loop reads CASSFYTAGNTIYF. The CDR3 nucleotides are TGTGCCAGCAGTTTCTATACAGCTGGAAACACCATATATTTT.

For the CDR3, the DNA is TGTGCCAGCAGCTTAGCGTCGGCGGGGGGTTCCCAAGAGACCCAGTACTTC. It codes for CASSLASAGGSQETQYF. The rearrangement links TRBV11-3 to TRBJ2-5; TRBD2 agrees at 8 bases. The CDR3 has 17 amino acids. After removal of 1 base from V and 1 base from J, the junction contained 8 bases not matched to a gene. Germline V gene lookup returns CDR1 SGHNT and CDR2 YENEEA.

The genes are TRBV2 and TRBJ2-4; 10 bases match TRBD1. The CDR3 is 15 residues long. Germline trimming cut 7 bases from V and 2 bases from J; bases unmatched to any gene: 5. Germline V gene lookup returns CDR1 SNHLY and CDR2 FYNNEI. Written as DNA, the CDR3 is TGTGCCAGCACGACAGGGGGCTTAACCAAAAACATTCAGTACTTC. Protein: CASTTGGLTKNIQYF.

The chain uses TRBV28 and TRBJ1-4; D uncertain. The CDR3 covers 16 residues. V dropped 2 bases and J dropped 0 bases, with 10 bases sitting between them. Germline V gene lookup returns CDR1 MDHEN and CDR2 SYDVKM. DNA for the CDR3: TGTGCCAGCAGTTTAATTAGTCCCACAACTAATGAAAAACTGTTTTTT. Amino acids: CASSLISPTTNEKLFF.

This clone was picked up one time. The chain uses TRBV5-4 and TRBJ2-7; 7 positions agree with TRBD1. The CDR3 contains 13 residues. The germline V gene encodes CDR1 SGHNT and CDR2 YYREEE (reference sequence). V dropped 0 bases and J dropped 5; count of bases not matched to a gene: 2. The DNA for the CDR3 is TGTGCCAGCAGCTTGGATAGGGGGCACGAGCAGTACTTC. The encoded protein is CASSLDRGHEQYF.

In DNA form, the CDR3 reads TGTGCCAGCAGCAGCGGGACACTTAGCAATCAGCCCCAGCATTTT. Its translation is CASSSGTLSNQPQHF. The rearrangement joins TRBV11-2 to TRBJ1-5; TRBD1 is a possible D gene (6 bases). Trimming pared 5 bases from V and 0 bases from J, leaving 11 bases between. CDR1 is SGHAT and CDR2 is FQNNGV in the germline V gene. The CDR3 has 15 residues.

The V call is TRBV11-2, the J call TRBJ2-1; no clear D. The V end lost 2 bases, the J end lost 2 bases, and 19 bases lay between the germline ends. Germline-derived CDR1 and CDR2 are SGHAT and FQNNGV. The CDR3 is made up of 18 amino acids. The CDR3 DNA reads TGTGCCAGCAGCTTACTCCAGCTATCGGTTGGGCCCTACAATGAGCAGTTCTTC. It translates to CASSLLQLSVGPYNEQFF.

This chain links TRBV5-4 with TRBJ2-5; no clear D. This CDR3 contains 15 residues. V was cut by 4 bases and J by 0 bases, with 13 bases left in between. From germline, CDR1 is SGHNT and CDR2 YYREEE (reference sequence). CDR3 amino acids: CASSPSSAYQETQYF. DNA of the CDR3: TGTGCCAGCAGCCCGTCTTCTGCGTACCAAGAGACCCAGTACTTC. Using reference TRBV5-4 and TRBJ2-5 for the parts outside the CDR3, the full variable domain is ETGVTQSPTHLIKTRGQQVTLRCSSQSGHNTVSWYQQALGQGPQFIFQYYREEENGRGNFPPRFSGLQFPNYSSELNVNALELDDSALYLCASSPSSAYQETQYFGPGTRLLVL.

CDR3 loop: CASSPRDRAYNEQFF. As DNA, the CDR3 is TGTGCCAGCAGCCCCCGGGACAGGGCCTACAATGAGCAGTTCTTC. The V gene is TRBV27, the J gene TRBJ2-1; TRBD1 matches 9 bases. The CDR3 extends over 15 amino acids. With V trimmed by 6 bases and J by 2 bases, 5 bases remained unmatched. The V gene's germline CDR1 is MNHEY and CDR2 SMNVEV (reference sequence).

This clone was counted a few times. The chain carries TRBV27 and TRBJ1-1; 10 bases align to TRBD1. The CDR3 runs 13 residues. In germline, CDR1 is MNHEY, CDR2 SMNVEV (reference sequence). J was trimmed by 6 bases and V by 5 bases; bases with no gene match: 3. CDR3: CASSRGQGAEAFF. The CDR3 nucleotides are TGTGCCAGCAGTCGCGGACAGGGGGCTGAAGCTTTCTTT.

The chain recombines TRBV9 with TRBJ2-7, with D maybe TRBD2 (7 bases). The CDR3 sequence is 15 residues long. Germline CDR1 SGDLS, CDR2 YYNGEE. With 0 bases removed from V and 8 bases from J, the gap between germline ends came to 18 bases. Here the CDR3 reads CASSVEVGGGSQQYF. The CDR3 DNA sequence: TGTGCCAGCAGCGTAGAAGTCGGCGGGGGCTCTCAGCAGTACTTC.

The V and J genes are TRBV28 and TRBJ2-1; the D gene is possibly TRBD2 (5 bases). V lost 5 bases and J 4 bases, leaving 24 bases between the germline ends. The CDR3 runs to 18 residues. Germline CDR1 reads MDHEN; CDR2 reads SYDVKM. This chain's CDR3 is CASSLTEREWLLYNEQFF. CDR3 in DNA: TGTGCCAGCAGTCTCACGGAGAGGGAGTGGCTTTTGTACAATGAGCAGTTCTTC. Looking up the rest from reference TRBV28 and TRBJ2-1 gives the full variable domain: DVKVTQSSRYLVKRTGEKVFLECVQDMDHENMFWYRQDPGLGLRLIYFSYDVKMKEKGDIPEGYSVSREKKERFSLILESASTNQTSMYLCASSLTEREWLLYNEQFFGPGTRLTVL.